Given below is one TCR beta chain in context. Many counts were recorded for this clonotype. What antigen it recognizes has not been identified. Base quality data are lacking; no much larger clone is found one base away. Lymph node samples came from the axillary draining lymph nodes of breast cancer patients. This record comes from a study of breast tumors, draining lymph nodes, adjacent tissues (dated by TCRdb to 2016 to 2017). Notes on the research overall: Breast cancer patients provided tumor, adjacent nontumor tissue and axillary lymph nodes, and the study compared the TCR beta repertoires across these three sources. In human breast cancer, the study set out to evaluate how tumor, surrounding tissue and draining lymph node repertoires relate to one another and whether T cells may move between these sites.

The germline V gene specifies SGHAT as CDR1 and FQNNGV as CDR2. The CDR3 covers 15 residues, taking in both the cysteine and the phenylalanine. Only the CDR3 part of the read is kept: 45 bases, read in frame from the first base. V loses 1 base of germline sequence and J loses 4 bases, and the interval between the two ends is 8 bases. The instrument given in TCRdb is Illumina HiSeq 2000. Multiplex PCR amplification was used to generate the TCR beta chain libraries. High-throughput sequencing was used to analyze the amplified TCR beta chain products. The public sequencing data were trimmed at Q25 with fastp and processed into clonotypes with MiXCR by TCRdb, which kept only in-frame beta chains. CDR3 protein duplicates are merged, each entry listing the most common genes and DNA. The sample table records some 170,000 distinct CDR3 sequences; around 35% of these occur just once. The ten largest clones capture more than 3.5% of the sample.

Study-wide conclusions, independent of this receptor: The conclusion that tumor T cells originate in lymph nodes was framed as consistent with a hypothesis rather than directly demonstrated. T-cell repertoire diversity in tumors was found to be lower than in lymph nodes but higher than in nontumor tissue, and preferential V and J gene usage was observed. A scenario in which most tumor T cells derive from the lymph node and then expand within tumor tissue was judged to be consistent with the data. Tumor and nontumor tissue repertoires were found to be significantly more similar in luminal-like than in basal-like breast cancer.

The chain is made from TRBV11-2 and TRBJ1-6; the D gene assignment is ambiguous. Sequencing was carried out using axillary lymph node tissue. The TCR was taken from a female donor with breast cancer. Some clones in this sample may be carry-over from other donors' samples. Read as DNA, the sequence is TGTGCCAGCAGCTTAGCACAGAATTATAATTCACCCCTCCACTTT. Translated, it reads CASSLAQNYNSPLHF.